The 29 T cell receptor beta chains reported below all come from one sample, sequenced in a study of shared clonotypes between healthy human individuals. Profiling relied on immunoSEQ multiplex PCR, and the TCRdb table lists in-frame clones only, not all of them. The sample gives about 1.1 million clones, about four fifths of which show up once; roughly 0.62% is in the top ten. The sequencing sample was made of memory CD4+ T cells from PBMCs. This sample's subset: CD45RA-negative fraction. The source of these receptors is a man younger than 35 in good health. Some clones in this sample may be carry-over from other donors' samples.

Comments on this clone: The sample holds other DNA sequences that translate to the same CDR3. This chain uses TRBV5-1 with TRBJ1-2; D gene uncertain. CDR1 and CDR2 (germline): SGHRS, YFSETQ. This CDR3 is built from 13 residues. V lost 0 bases, J lost 4 bases, and 7 bases lay in between. The chain's CDR3 is CASSLAGSYGYTF. The CDR3, as DNA: TGCGCCAGCAGCTTGGCGGGGTCCTATGGCTACACCTTC.

V and J are TRBV7-2 and TRBJ1-2, with D maybe TRBD1 (6 bases). V dropped 1 base and J dropped 8 bases, with 26 bases sitting between them. The CDR3 loop spans 18 amino acids. Per the germline V gene, CDR1 is SGHTA and CDR2 is FQGNSA. The CDR3 bases are TGTGCCAGCAGCTTAGGCGGGGGCCCAATGACAGGTCTTCGGGGCTACACCTTC. Its translation: CASSLGGGPMTGLRGYTF.

CDR3 in amino acids: CASSKTEETQYF. The CDR3 nucleotides are TGTGCCAGCAGCAAGACAGAAGAGACCCAGTACTTC. This sequence joins TRBV7-9 and TRBJ2-5; D is possibly TRBD1 (5 bases). This CDR3 contains 12 residues. Trimming shortened V by 5 bases and J by 3 bases, and 7 bases separated the two germline ends. CDR1 SEHNR and CDR2 FQNEAQ come from the germline V gene (reference sequence).

This clone has only a few counts. This chain connects TRBV28 to TRBJ1-2, with TRBD1 matching over 10 bases. From germline, CDR1 is MDHEN and CDR2 SYDVKM. The CDR3 runs 15 residues. Losses at the gene ends were 6 bases for V and 3 bases for J; bases not matched to a gene: 7. The DNA for the CDR3 is TGTGCCAGCAGACCCACCGGACAGGGGGACTATGGCTACACCTTC. Amino acids: CASRPTGQGDYGYTF.

The gene calls are TRBV4-3 and TRBJ2-3, with D tentatively TRBD2 (6 bases). V lost 3 bases and J 2 bases, leaving 18 bases between the germline ends. Germline CDR1 reads LGHNA; CDR2 reads YSLEER. The CDR3 runs to 17 residues. Here the CDR3 reads CASSQDWGDGYTDTQYF. As DNA, the CDR3 is TGCGCCAGCAGCCAGGATTGGGGGGACGGATACACAGATACGCAGTATTTT.

The chain links TRBV28 to TRBJ1-2, with a possible D match to TRBD1 (5 bases). Per germline, CDR1 MDHEN and CDR2 SYDVKM. The CDR3 loop spans 13 amino acids. The V end was cut by 6 bases, the J end by 8 bases, with 16 bases between. Here the CDR3 reads CASRKIGTGGYTF. CDR3 in DNA: TGTGCCAGCAGAAAGATAGGGACTGGAGGCTACACCTTC.

About this clone: A far larger clone is one nucleotide away, so this likely arose from a read error. The V and J genes are TRBV4-2 and TRBJ1-1, with 7 bases lining up with TRBD1. The CDR3 extends over 14 amino acids. Germline V gives CDR1 LGHNA, CDR2 YNFKEQ. J was trimmed by 6 bases and V by 8 bases; bases with no gene match: 12. CDR3 coding DNA: TGTGCCAGCGGAAAATTCACAGGGGACCCTGAAGCTTTCTTT. Its protein is CASGKFTGDPEAFF.

The J gene is TRBJ2-7, the V gene TRBV2, with unresolved D. Germline V gives CDR1 SNHLY, CDR2 FYNNEI. This CDR3 contains 12 residues. V gave up 7 bases and J gave up 8 bases, with 15 bases separating them. This CDR3 reads CASNLEPSQQYF. Here the CDR3 DNA reads TGTGCCAGCAACCTTGAGCCGTCGCAGCAGTACTTC.

The J gene is TRBJ2-1, the V gene TRBV5-1; D tentatively fits TRBD1 or TRBD2 (5 bases each). V was shortened by 4 bases and J by 4 bases, with 12 bases between the two germline ends. Germline assignment: CDR1 SGHRS and CDR2 YFSETQ. This CDR3 contains 14 residues. The DNA of the CDR3 is TGCGCCAGCAGCATCGGGACCCAATACAATGAGCAGTTCTTC. Encoded protein: CASSIGTQYNEQFF.

The chain couples TRBV5-4 to TRBJ2-3; D is unresolved. Trimming removed 4 bases from V and 1 base from J, with 13 bases in between. Germline lookup yields CDR1 SGHNT and CDR2 YYREEE (reference sequence). CDR3 length: 15 residues. CDR3 loop: CASSLRASGTDTQYF. In DNA form, the CDR3 reads TGTGCCAGCAGCCTAAGGGCGTCGGGCACAGATACGCAGTATTTT. Supplemented by reference TRBV5-4 and TRBJ2-3, the full variable domain reads ETGVTQSPTHLIKTRGQQVTLRCSSQSGHNTVSWYQQALGQGPQFIFQYYREEENGRGNFPPRFSGLQFPNYSSELNVNALELDDSALYLCASSLRASGTDTQYFGPGTRLTVL.

Written as DNA, the CDR3 is TGTGCCAGCAGCAACACCGGGACAGGGTTCGAAAAACTGTTTTTT. This sequence encodes CASSNTGTGFEKLFF. The gene calls are TRBV7-9 and TRBJ1-4, with 9 bases lining up with TRBD1. CDR3 length equals 15 residues. CDR1 is SEHNR and CDR2 is FQNEAQ in the germline V gene (reference sequence). With V trimmed by 5 bases and J by 8 bases, 9 bases remained unmatched.

The chain joins TRBV6-6 to TRBJ2-1; D gene unclear. Trimming shortened V by 0 bases and J by 3 bases, and 3 bases separated the two germline ends. Germline V CDR1 and CDR2: MNHNY, SVGAGI (reference sequence). The CDR3 covers 13 residues. CDR3 bases: TGTGCCAGCAGTTACTCGGTCTACAATGAGCAGTTCTTC. This codes for CASSYSVYNEQFF.

The rearrangement uses TRBV14 and TRBJ1-2; D is unclear. The V gene lost 8 bases and the J gene lost 7 bases, with 17 bases spanning the gap. CDR3 size: 13 residues. Germline loops: CDR1 SGHDN, CDR2 FVKESK. CDR3 in amino acids: CASRQSGLGGYTF. The DNA of the CDR3 is TGTGCCAGCCGTCAATCTGGGCTGGGTGGCTACACCTTC.

This clone was seen a handful of times. The CDR3 spells CASRKVQGNTEAFF. CDR3 DNA: TGTGCCAGCAGAAAAGTTCAGGGGAACACTGAAGCTTTCTTT. The chain couples TRBV2 to TRBJ1-1, with D possibly TRBD1 on 5 matching bases. The CDR3 contains 14 residues. The germline V and J ends were trimmed by 6 bases and 1 base, with 12 bases remaining between them. Germline lookup yields CDR1 SNHLY and CDR2 FYNNEI.

The rearrangement links TRBV7-7 to TRBJ2-5, with a tentative D call TRBD2 (6 bases). CDR3 length: 15 residues. Germline loops: CDR1 SSHAT, CDR2 FNYEAQ (reference sequence). The V end was cut by 5 bases, the J end by 4 bases, with 17 bases between. DNA of the CDR3: TGTGCCAGCAGCCCTTCCCGTGGAGGGGTAGAGACCCAGTACTTC. It codes for CASSPSRGGVETQYF.

The chain has TRBV27 and TRBJ2-1; no clear D gene. The V gene's germline CDR1 is MNHEY and CDR2 SMNVEV (reference sequence). The CDR3 sequence is 18 residues long. V shed 5 bases and J shed 0 bases, with 20 bases lying between them. Here the CDR3 reads CASSPKPLIFYSYNEQFF. DNA of the CDR3: TGTGCCAGCAGTCCAAAACCGTTGATCTTCTACTCCTACAATGAGCAGTTCTTC.

The CDR3 is CASSQTGDTQYF. CDR3 nucleotides: TGCGCCAGCAGCCAGACCGGGGATACGCAGTATTTT. The V gene is TRBV5-1, the J gene TRBJ2-3; D not certain. Deletions cut 4 bases from V and 6 bases from J, with 9 bases between. The CDR3 runs 12 residues. The germline CDR1 and CDR2 sequences are SGHRS and YFSETQ. The variable domain in full, completed from reference TRBV5-1 and TRBJ2-3, reads KAGVTQTPRYLIKTRGQQVTLSCSPISGHRSVSWYQQTPGQGLQFLFEYFSETQRNKGNFPGRFSGRQFSNSRSEMNVSTLELGDSALYLCASSQTGDTQYFGPGTRLTVL.

V usage is TRBV5-1 and J usage is TRBJ2-3, with 12 bases lining up with TRBD1. V gave up 3 bases and J gave up 1 base; unmatched junction bases: 6. Germline assignment: CDR1 SGHRS and CDR2 YFSETQ. CDR3 length: 17 residues. CDR3 nucleotides: TGCGCCAGCAGCTGGGACAGGGGGCGGTGGGGCACAGATACGCAGTATTTT. Encoded protein: CASSWDRGRWGTDTQYF.

On this clone: A single base separates this from a much larger clone, so it may be a read error. The chain uses TRBV11-2 and TRBJ1-4; D may be TRBD1 (6 bases). With 2 bases removed from V and 12 bases from J, the gap between germline ends came to 16 bases. Germline CDR1 SGHAT, CDR2 FQNNGV. This CDR3 is 14 amino acids long. The CDR3 reads CASSLLQGDEELFF. Written as DNA, the CDR3 is TGTGCCAGCAGCTTACTACAGGGCGACGAAGAACTGTTTTTT.

This clone was detected a few times. J is TRBJ1-3 and V is TRBV28, with a tentative D call TRBD1 (5 bases). The CDR3 contains 17 residues. V was pared by 7 bases and J by 1 base, with 20 bases between. CDR1 and CDR2 (germline): MDHEN, SYDVKM. CDR3 amino acids: CASTPPGRARSGNTIYF. Here the CDR3 DNA reads TGTGCCAGCACACCCCCGGGACGTGCAAGGTCTGGAAACACCATATATTTT.

This sequence joins TRBV29-1 and TRBJ1-6; D remains ambiguous. Trimming pared 5 bases from V and 5 bases from J, leaving 10 bases between. Germline-derived CDR1 and CDR2 are SQVTM and ANQGSEA. This CDR3 is built from 13 residues. In DNA form, the CDR3 reads TGCAGCGTTAGGAACGGCGATAATTCACCCCTCCACTTT. Protein product: CSVRNGDNSPLHF.

This clone appeared a single time. V gene TRBV7-3 combines with J gene TRBJ2-1; perhaps D is TRBD1 or TRBD2 (5 bases each). The V and J ends lost 2 bases and 4 bases respectively, with 12 bases between them. The CDR3 spans 15 residues. The germline V gene has CDR1 SGHTA and CDR2 FQGTGA. The CDR3: CASSLDGTSYNEQFF. Here the CDR3 DNA reads TGTGCCAGCAGCTTAGACGGGACCTCTTACAATGAGCAGTTCTTC.

This chain connects TRBV2 to TRBJ2-6; D may be TRBD1 (5 bases). CDR3 size: 13 residues. Trimming removed 7 bases at V and 8 bases at J, with 12 bases between. Germline V gene sequence: CDR1 SNHLY, CDR2 FYNNEI. CDR3 DNA sequence: TGTGCCAGCACTCGTACAGGATCCAACGTCCTGACTTTC. Protein: CASTRTGSNVLTF.

The chain is built from TRBV7-9 and TRBJ2-1; TRBD1 matches 7 bases. Trimming removed 6 bases from V and 9 bases from J; junction bases left unmatched: 5. The CDR3 length is 12 residues. Germline CDR1 SEHNR, CDR2 FQNEAQ (reference sequence). This CDR3 reads CASSQPGGEQFF. For the CDR3, the DNA is TGTGCCAGCAGTCAGCCAGGGGGTGAGCAGTTCTTC.

The genes are TRBV28 and TRBJ2-7; D is perhaps TRBD1 (5 bases). CDR3 length equals 14 residues. The V end lost 2 bases, the J end lost 7 bases, and 15 bases lay between the germline ends. Germline CDR1 MDHEN, CDR2 SYDVKM. CDR3 protein: CASSLRTPPREQYF. For the CDR3, the DNA is TGTGCCAGCAGTTTACGGACACCTCCGAGGGAGCAGTACTTC.

The CDR3 DNA is TGTGCCAGCCTCGGGACTCGGGACGAGCAGTACTTC. Translating gives CASLGTRDEQYF. This sequence joins TRBV2 and TRBJ2-7; maybe TRBD2 (6 bases). This CDR3 is 12 amino acids long. The V end was cut by 8 bases, the J end by 5 bases, with 13 bases between. Per germline, CDR1 SNHLY and CDR2 FYNNEI.

V gene TRBV6-4 combines with J gene TRBJ1-1; D is perhaps TRBD1 (5 bases). Between the trimmed V and J ends, which lost 6 bases and 4 bases, there was a span of 12 bases. The CDR3 has 13 amino acids. Looked up from germline, CDR1 is MRHNA and CDR2 is SNTAGT. CDR3 sequence: CASSRAVGTEAFF. CDR3 coding DNA: TGTGCCAGCAGCAGGGCCGTCGGCACTGAAGCTTTCTTT.

A word on this clone: The same CDR3 is also encoded by other DNA sequences in this sample. The CDR3 loop is CASSLAGGRGETQYF. The CDR3 region has the DNA TGCGCCAGCAGCTTGGCCGGGGGGCGCGGAGAGACCCAGTACTTC. The genes are TRBV5-1 and TRBJ2-5; TRBD2 might be the D (7 bases). Germline lookup yields CDR1 SGHRS and CDR2 YFSETQ. The V and J ends lost 0 bases and 4 bases respectively, with 13 bases between them. The CDR3 covers 15 residues.

This chain joins TRBV14 and TRBJ1-1; no definite D call. Trimming pared 3 bases from V and 1 base from J, leaving 6 bases between. This CDR3 contains 13 residues. Looked up from germline, CDR1 is SGHDN and CDR2 is FVKESK. As DNA, the CDR3 is TGTGCCAGCAGCCAGGGCGGGAACACTGAAGCTTTCTTT. It specifies CASSQGGNTEAFF. The variable domain in full, with the rest retrieved from reference TRBV14 and TRBJ1-1, is EAGVTQFPSHSVIEKGQTVTLRCDPISGHDNLYWYRRVMGKEIKFLLHFVKESKQDESGMPNNRFLAERTGGTYSTLKVQPAELEDSGVYFCASSQGGNTEAFFGQGTRLTVV.